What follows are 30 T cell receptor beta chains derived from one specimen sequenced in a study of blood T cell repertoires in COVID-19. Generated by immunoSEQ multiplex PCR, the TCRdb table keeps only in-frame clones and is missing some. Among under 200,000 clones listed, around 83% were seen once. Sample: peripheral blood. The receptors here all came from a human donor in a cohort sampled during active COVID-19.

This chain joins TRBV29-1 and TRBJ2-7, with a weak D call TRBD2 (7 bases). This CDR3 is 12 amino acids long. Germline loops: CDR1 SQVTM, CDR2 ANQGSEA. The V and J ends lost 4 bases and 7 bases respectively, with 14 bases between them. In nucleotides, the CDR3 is TGCAGCGTTGGTAAAGGGGGGGGAGAGCAGTACTTC. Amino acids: CSVGKGGGEQYF.

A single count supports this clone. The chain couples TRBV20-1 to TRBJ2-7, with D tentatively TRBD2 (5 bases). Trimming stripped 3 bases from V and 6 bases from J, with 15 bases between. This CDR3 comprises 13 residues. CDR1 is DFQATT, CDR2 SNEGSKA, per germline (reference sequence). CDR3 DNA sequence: TGCAGTGCTAGTCCCAGTGAGGCGGGCGAGCAGTACTTC. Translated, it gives CSASPSEAGEQYF.

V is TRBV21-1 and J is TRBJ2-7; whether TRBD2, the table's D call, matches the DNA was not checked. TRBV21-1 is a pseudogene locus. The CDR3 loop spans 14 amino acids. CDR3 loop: CASTKGSGTYEQYF. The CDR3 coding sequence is TGTGCCAGCACCAAGGGGAGCGGCACCTACGAGCAGTACTTC.

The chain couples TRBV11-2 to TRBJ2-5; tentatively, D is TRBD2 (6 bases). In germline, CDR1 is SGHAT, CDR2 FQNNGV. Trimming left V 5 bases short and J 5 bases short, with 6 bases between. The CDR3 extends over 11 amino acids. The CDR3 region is CASSTSETQYF. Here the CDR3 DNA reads TGTGCCAGCAGCACTAGCGAGACCCAGTACTTC.

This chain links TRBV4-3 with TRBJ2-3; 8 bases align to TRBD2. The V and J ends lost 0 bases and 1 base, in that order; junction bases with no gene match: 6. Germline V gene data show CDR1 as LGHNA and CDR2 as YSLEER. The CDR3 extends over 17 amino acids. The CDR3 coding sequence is TGCGCCAGCAGCCAAGAGGCCGGGGGGGCGCGCACAGATACGCAGTATTTT. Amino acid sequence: CASSQEAGGARTDTQYF.

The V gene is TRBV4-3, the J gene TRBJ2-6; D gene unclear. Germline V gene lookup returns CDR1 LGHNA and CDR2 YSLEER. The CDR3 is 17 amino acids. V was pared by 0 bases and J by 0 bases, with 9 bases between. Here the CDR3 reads CASSQDVRSSGANVLTF. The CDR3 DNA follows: TGCGCCAGCAGCCAAGACGTTAGAAGCTCTGGGGCCAACGTCCTGACTTTC.

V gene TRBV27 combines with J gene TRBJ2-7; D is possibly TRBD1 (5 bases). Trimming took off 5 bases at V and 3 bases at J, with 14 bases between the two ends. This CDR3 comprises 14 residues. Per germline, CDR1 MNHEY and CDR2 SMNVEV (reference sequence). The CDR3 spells CASSIKGLYYEQYF. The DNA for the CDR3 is TGTGCCAGCAGTATTAAGGGGCTATACTACGAGCAGTACTTC.

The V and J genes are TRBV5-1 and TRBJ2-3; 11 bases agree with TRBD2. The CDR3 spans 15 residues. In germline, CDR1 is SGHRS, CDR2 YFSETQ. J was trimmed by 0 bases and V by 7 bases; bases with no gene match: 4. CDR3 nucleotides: TGCGCCAGCGGGTCTAGCGGGGGGAGCACAGATACGCAGTATTTT. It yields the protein CASGSSGGSTDTQYF.

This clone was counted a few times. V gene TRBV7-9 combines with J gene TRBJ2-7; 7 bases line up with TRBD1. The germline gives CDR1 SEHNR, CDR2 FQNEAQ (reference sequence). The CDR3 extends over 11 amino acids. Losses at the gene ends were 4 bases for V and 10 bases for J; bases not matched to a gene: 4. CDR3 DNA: TGTGCCAGCAGCTCCCGACAGGGTCAGTACTTC. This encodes CASSSRQGQYF.

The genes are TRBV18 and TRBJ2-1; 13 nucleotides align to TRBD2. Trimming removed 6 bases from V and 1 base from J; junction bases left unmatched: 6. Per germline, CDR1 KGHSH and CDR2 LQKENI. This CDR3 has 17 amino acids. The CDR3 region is CASSRTSGSSSYNEQFF. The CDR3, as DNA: TGTGCCAGCTCGCGGACTAGCGGGAGTAGTTCCTACAATGAGCAGTTCTTC.

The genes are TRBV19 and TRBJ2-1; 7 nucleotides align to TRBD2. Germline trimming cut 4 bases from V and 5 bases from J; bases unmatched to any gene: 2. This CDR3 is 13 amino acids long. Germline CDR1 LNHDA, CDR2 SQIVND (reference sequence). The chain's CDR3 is CASSKLADNEQFF. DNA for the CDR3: TGTGCCAGTAGTAAGCTAGCGGACAATGAGCAGTTCTTC.

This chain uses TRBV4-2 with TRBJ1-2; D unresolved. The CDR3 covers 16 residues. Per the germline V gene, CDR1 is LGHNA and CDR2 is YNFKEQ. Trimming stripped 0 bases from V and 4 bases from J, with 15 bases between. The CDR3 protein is CASSQEIRDSGYGYTF. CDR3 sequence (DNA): TGTGCCAGCAGCCAAGAGATCCGAGATTCTGGCTATGGCTACACCTTC.

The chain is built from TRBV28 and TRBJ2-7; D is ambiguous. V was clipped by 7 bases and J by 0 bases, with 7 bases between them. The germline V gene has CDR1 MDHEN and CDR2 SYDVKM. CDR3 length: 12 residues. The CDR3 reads CASNSGSYEQYF. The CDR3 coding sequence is TGTGCCAGCAACTCGGGCTCCTACGAGCAGTACTTC.

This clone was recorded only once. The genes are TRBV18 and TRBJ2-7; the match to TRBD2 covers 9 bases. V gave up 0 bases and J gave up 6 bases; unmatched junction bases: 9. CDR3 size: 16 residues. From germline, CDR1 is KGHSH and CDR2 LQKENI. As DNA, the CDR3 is TGTGCCAGCTCACCACCCTCCAGCGGGGGGCCAAGCGAGCAGTACTTC. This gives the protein CASSPPSSGGPSEQYF.

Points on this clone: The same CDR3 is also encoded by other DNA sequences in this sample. CDR3 region: CASSPGDMYGYTF. CDR3 coding DNA: TGTGCCAGCTCACCCGGGGATATGTATGGCTACACCTTC. The gene calls are TRBV18 and TRBJ1-2; D is unclear. Trimming cost V 3 bases and J 5 bases, with 10 bases left between them. Per the germline V gene, CDR1 is KGHSH and CDR2 is LQKENI. CDR3 length equals 13 residues.

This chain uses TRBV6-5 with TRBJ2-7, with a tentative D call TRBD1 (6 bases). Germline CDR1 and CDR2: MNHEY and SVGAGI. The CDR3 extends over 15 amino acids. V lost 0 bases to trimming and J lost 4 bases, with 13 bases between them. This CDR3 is CASSYSGTPTYEQYF. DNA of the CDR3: TGTGCCAGCAGTTACTCCGGGACACCGACTTACGAGCAGTACTTC.

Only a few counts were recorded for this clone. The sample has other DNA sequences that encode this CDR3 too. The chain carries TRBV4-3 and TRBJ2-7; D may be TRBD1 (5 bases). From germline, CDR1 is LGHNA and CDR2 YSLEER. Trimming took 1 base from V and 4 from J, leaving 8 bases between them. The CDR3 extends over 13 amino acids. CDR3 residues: CASSQGAGYEQYF. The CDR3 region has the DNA TGCGCCAGCAGCCAAGGAGCAGGGTACGAGCAGTACTTC.

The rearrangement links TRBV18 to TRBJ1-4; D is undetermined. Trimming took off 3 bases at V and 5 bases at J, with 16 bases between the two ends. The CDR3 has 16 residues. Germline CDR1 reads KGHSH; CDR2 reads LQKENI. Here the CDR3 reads CASSPGGMIGNEKLFF. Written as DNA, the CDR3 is TGTGCCAGCTCACCGGGCGGGATGATCGGAAATGAAAAACTGTTTTTT.

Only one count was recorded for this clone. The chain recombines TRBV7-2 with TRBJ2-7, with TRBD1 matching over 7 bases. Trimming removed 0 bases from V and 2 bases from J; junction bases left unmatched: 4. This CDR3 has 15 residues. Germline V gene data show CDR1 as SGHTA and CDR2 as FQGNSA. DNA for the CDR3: TGTGCCAGCAGCTTAGCCGGGACAGTTACCTACGAGCAGTACTTC. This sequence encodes CASSLAGTVTYEQYF.

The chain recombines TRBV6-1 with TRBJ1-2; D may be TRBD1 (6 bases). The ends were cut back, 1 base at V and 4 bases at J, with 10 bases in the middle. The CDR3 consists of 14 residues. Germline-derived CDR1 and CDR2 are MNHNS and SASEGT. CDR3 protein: CASSEGETGYGYTF. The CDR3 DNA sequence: TGTGCCAGCAGTGAAGGCGAGACAGGCTATGGCTACACCTTC.

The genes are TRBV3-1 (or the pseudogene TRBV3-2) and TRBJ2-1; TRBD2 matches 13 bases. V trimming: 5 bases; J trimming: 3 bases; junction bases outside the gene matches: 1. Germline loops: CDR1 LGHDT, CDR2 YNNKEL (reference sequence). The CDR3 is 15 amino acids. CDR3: CASSWTSGGYNEQFF. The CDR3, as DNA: TGTGCCAGCAGCTGGACTAGCGGGGGCTACAATGAGCAGTTCTTC.

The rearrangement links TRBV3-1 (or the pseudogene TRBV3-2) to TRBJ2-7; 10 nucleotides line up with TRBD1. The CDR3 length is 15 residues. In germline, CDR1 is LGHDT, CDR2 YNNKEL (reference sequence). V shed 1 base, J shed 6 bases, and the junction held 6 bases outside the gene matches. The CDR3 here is CASSQAGQGMSEQYF. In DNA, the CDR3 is TGTGCCAGCAGCCAAGCGGGACAGGGGATGAGCGAGCAGTACTTC.

In nucleotides, the CDR3 is TGTGCCAGCAGGGGGAGTGACAGGGGCAACGAGCAGTACTTC. Translated: CASRGSDRGNEQYF. The chain combines TRBV6-6 with TRBJ2-7; 8 positions agree with TRBD1. From germline, CDR1 is MNHNY and CDR2 SVGAGI (reference sequence). The CDR3 covers 14 residues. Germline trimming cut 6 bases from V and 5 bases from J; bases unmatched to any gene: 9.

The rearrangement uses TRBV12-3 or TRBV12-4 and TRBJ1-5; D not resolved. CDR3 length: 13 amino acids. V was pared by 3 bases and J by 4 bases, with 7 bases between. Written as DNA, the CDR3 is TGTGCCAGCAGTTTCGGTCTTAATCAGCCCCAGCATTTT. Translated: CASSFGLNQPQHF.

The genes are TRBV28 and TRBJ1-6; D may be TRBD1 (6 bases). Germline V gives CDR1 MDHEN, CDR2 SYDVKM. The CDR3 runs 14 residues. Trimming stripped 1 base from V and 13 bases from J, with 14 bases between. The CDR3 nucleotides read TGTGCCAGCAGTTTATCACAGGACAGTCAGCCCCTCCACTTT. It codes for CASSLSQDSQPLHF.

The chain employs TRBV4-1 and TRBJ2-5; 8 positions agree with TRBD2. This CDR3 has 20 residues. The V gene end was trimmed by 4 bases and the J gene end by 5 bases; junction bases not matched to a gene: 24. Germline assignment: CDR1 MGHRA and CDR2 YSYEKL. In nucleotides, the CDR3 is TGCGCCAGCAGCCCCACCCCAGGGACGGCGGGGGGCTCCCTATGGGAGACCCAGTACTTC. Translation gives CASSPTPGTAGGSLWETQYF.

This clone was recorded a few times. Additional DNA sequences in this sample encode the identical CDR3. In DNA, the CDR3 is TGTGCCAGCAGCCCAGCCTACGAGCAGTACTTC. Translated: CASSPAYEQYF. The chain couples TRBV7-2 to TRBJ2-7; D unresolved. Per germline, CDR1 SGHTA and CDR2 FQGNSA. V lost 5 bases and J lost 2, with 4 bases in between. The CDR3 loop spans 11 amino acids.

CDR3 in amino acids: CASSLTSGTSYEQYF. The CDR3 nucleotides are TGTGCCAGCAGTTTGACTAGCGGGACCTCCTACGAGCAGTACTTC. This chain uses TRBV6-5 with TRBJ2-7; 11 positions match TRBD2. The germline CDR1 and CDR2 sequences are MNHEY and SVGAGI. V shed 4 bases, J shed 0 bases, and the junction held 2 bases outside the gene matches. The CDR3 is 15 residues long.

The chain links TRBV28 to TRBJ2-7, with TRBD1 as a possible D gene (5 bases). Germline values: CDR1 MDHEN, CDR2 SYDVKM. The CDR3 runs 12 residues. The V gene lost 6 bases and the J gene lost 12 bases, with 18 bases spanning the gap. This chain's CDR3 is CASSPLTDERYF. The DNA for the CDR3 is TGTGCCAGCAGCCCATTGACAGACGAACGGTACTTC.

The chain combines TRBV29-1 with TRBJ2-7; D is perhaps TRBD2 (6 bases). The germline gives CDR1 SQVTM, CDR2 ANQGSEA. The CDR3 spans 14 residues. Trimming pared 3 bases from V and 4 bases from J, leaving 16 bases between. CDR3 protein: CSVEGGGKEYEQYF. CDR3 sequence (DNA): TGCAGCGTTGAGGGAGGCGGGAAAGAATACGAGCAGTACTTC.